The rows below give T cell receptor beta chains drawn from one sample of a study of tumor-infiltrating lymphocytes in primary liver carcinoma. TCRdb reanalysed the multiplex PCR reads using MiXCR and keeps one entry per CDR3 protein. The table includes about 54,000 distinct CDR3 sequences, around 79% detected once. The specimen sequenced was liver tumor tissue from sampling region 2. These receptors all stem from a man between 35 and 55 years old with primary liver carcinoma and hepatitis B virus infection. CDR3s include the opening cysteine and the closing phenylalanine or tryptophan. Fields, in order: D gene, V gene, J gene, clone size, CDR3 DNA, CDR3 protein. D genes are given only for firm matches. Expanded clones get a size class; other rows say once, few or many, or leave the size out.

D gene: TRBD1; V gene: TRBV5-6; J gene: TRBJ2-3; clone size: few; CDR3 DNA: TGTGCCAGCAGCTTCGACAGGGGGGAGTCCAGTACGCAGTATTTT; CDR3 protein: CASSFDRGESSTQYF
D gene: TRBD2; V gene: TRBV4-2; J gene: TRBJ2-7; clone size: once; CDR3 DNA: TGTGCCAGCAGCCATTACCTAGCGGGAGGGCCAGGCGAGCGGTACTTC; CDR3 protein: CASSHYLAGGPGERYF
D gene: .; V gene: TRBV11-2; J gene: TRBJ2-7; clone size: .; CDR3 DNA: TGTGCCAGCAGCTCAGCCCGGGGGAGAAACTACGAGCAGTACTTC; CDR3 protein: CASSSARGRNYEQYF
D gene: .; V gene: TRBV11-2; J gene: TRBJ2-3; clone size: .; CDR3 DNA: TGTACCAGCAGCTTAGTCAGCGCGGGGTCGAGTGAAGATACGCAGTATTTT; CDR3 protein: CTSSLVSAGSSEDTQYF
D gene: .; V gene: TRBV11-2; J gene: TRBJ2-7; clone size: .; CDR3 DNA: TGTGCCAGCATCTTAGTACTCCTCTCCTATGGGCAGTACTTC; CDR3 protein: CASILVLLSYGQYF
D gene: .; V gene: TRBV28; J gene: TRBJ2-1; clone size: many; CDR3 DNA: TGTGCCAGCAGCCCCTCTTTCGGAAGGGGGAACTACAATGAGCAGTTCTTC; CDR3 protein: CASSPSFGRGNYNEQFF
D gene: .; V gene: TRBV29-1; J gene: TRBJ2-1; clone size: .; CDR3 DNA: TGCAGCATTGAACGGAACAGGATTAGATCTTACAATGAGCAGTTCTTC; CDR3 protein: CSIERNRIRSYNEQFF
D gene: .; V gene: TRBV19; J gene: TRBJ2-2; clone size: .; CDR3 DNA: TGTGCCAGTAGTATAAGTTCGGCAGGGGATACCGGGGAGCTGTTTTTT; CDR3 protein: CASSISSAGDTGELFF
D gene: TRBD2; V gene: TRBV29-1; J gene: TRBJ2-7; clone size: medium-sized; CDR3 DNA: TGCAGCGTTCGACTAGCGGGAGGTTCTCGCTACGAGCAGTACTTC; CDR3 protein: CSVRLAGGSRYEQYF
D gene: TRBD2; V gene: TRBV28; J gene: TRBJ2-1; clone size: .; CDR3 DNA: TGTGCCAGCGGGGACGCGGGAGCCGGGGCGGATGAGCAGTTCTTC; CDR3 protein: CASGDAGAGADEQFF
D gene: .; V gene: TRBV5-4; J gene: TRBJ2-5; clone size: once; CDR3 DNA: TGTGTCAGCAGCTTGAGTGTCAGTTTGGAGACCCAGTGCTTC; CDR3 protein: CVSSLSVSLETQCF
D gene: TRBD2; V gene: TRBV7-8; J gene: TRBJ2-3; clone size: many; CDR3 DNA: TGTGCCAGCAGCTTAAGGCTAGCGGGAGACGATACGCAGTATTTT; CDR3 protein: CASSLRLAGDDTQYF
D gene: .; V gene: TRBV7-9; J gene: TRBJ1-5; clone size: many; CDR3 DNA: TGTGCCAGCAGCTTAGCGGAGGGGCCCCAGCATTTT; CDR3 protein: CASSLAEGPQHF
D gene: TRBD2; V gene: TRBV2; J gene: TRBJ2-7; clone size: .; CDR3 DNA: TGTGCCAGCAGTCAACTAGCGGGTCCCTACGAGCAGTACTTC; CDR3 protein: CASSQLAGPYEQYF
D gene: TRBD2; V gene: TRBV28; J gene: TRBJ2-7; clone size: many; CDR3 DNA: TGTGCCAGCAGTCCGGGGACTAGAGGATACGAGCAGTACTTC; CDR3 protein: CASSPGTRGYEQYF
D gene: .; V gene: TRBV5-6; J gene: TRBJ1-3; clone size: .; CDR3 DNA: TGTGCCAGCAGCCATAGTATTTCTGGAAACACCGTATATTTT; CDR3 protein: CASSHSISGNTVYF
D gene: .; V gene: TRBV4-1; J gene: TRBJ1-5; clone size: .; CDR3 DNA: TGCGCCAGCAACCGAGGAGGAGGTGACGGCCAGGCCCAGCATTTT; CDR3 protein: CASNRGGGDGQAQHF
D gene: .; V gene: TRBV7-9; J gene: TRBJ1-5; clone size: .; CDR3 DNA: TGTGCCTGCAGCTTAGACGGAAATCAGTCCCAGCATTTT; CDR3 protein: CACSLDGNQSQHF
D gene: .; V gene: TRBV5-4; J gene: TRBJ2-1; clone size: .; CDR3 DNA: TGTGCCAGCAGCGATCGACTAGGGGGGTACAACGAGCAATTCTTC; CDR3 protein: CASSDRLGGYNEQFF
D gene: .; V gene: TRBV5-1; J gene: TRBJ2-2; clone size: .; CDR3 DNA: TGCACCAGCAGCTTGATGTTTGGAGGGACGGTGAACACCGGGGAGCTGCTTTTT; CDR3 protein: CTSSLMFGGTVNTGELLF
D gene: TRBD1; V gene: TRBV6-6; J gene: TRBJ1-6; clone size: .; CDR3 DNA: TGTGCCGGCAGCCTCACATCATCACCGGGACAGTATAATTCACCCCTCCACTTT; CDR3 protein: CAGSLTSSPGQYNSPLHF
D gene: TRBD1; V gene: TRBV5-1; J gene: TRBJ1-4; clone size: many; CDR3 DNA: TGCGCCAGCTCTCCCGGGACAGCTAATGAAAAACTGTTTTTT; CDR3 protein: CASSPGTANEKLFF
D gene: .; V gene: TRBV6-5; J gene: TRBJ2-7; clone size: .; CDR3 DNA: TGTGCCAGCGGTTGCCGGGACATCGGTAGGCGAGGGAACGAGCAGTGCTTC; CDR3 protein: CASGCRDIGRRGNEQCF
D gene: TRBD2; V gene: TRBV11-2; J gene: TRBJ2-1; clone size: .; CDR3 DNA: TGTGCTAGCAGCTTGGATATCGGACTAGCCATGGGTGAGGACTTCTTC; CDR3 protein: CASSLDIGLAMGEDFF
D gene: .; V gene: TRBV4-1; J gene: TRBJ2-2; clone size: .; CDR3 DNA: TGCGCCAGCAGCCAAGATCCCCTTCGGGGAACGGACACAGGGGAGCTGTTTTTT; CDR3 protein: CASSQDPLRGTDTGELFF
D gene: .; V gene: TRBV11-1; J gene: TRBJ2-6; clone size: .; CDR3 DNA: TGTGCCAGCAGCCCCCGGAGGAGCGGTGTTAACTCTAGGGCCACCGTCCTGACTTTC; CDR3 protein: CASSPRRSGVNSRATVLTF
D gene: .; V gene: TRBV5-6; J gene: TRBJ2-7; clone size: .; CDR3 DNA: TGTGCCAGCAGCTTGTTCGATGTCTACGAGCAGCATTTC; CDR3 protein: CASSLFDVYEQHF
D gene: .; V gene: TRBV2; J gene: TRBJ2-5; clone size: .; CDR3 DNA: TGTGCGGGGGAGACCCAGTACTTC; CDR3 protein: CAGETQYF
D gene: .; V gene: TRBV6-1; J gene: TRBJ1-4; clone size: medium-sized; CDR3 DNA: TGTGCCAGCAGGAAGCGGGAGAGGGAAAAACTGTTTTTT; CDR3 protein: CASRKREREKLFF
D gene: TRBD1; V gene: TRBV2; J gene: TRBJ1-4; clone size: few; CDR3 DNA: TGTGCCAGCAGGGGGACAGTGACTAATGAAAAACTGTTTTTT; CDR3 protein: CASRGTVTNEKLFF
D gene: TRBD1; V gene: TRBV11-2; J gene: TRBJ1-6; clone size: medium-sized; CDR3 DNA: TGTGCCAGCAGCTTGATCGGACAGGGAAATTCACCCCTCCACTTT; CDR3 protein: CASSLIGQGNSPLHF
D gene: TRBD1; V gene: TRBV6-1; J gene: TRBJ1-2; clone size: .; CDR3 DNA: TGTGCCATCAGTGAAAAGGTGGATACAGGGGATCATGGCTACACCTTC; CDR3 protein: CAISEKVDTGDHGYTF
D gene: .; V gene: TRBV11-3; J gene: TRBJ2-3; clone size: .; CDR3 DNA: TGTGCCTGCAGCTTAGATCTGGGGGTGGCTCAGCCCCAGTATTTT; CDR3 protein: CACSLDLGVAQPQYF
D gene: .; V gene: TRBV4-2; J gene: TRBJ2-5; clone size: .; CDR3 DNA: TGTGCCAGCAGCCAAGAGCAGGGAGCAGGGGAGACCCTGTACTTC; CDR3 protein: CASSQEQGAGETLYF
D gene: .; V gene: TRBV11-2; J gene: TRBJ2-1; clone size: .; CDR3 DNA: TGTGCCAGCAACTCTCCTCGACTAACGGGAGAACCCTACAATGAGCAGTTCTTC; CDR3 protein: CASNSPRLTGEPYNEQFF
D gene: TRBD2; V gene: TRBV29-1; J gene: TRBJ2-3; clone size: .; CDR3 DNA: TGCAGCTTTGTAGCGGGAGGGCCCGGAGATACGCAGTATTTT; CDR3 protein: CSFVAGGPGDTQYF
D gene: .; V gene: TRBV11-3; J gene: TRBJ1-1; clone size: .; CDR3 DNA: TGTGCCAGCGACTTAGCTGGGGGGACTGAAGCTTTCTTT; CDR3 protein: CASDLAGGTEAFF
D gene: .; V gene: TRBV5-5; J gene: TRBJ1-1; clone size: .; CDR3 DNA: TGTGCCAGCAGCTTGCGAGGCGCGGGGAACACTGAACCTTTCTTT; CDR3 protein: CASSLRGAGNTEPFF
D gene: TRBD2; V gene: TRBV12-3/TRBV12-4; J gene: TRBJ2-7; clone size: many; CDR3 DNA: TGTGCCAGCAGCCAACTAGCGGGATACGAGCAGTACTTC; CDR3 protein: CASSQLAGYEQYF
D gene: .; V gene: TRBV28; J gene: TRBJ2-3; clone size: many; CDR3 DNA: TGTGCCAGCAGTCAGGGACTCACAGATACGCAGTATTTT; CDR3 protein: CASSQGLTDTQYF
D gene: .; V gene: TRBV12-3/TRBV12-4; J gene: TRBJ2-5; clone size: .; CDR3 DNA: TGTGCCAGCGGTTTGGACCGTCAAGAGACCCAGTACTTC; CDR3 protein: CASGLDRQETQYF
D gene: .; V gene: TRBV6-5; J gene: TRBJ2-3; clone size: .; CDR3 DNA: TGTGCCATCAGTTACAAGGACTTAAAAGATACCCAGTATTTT; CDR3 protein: CAISYKDLKDTQYF
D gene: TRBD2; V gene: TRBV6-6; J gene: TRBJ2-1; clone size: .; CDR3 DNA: TGTTCTAGCAGTTACGGGGGGGCCAGGGCGTTGACTAATGAGCAGTTCTTC; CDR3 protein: CSSSYGGARALTNEQFF
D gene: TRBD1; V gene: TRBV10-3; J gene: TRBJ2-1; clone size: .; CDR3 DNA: TGTGCCATCAGAGCCGGACAGGGGGAAGGCGAGCAATTCTTC; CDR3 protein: CAIRAGQGEGEQFF
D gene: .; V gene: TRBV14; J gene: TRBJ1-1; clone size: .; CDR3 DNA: TGTGCCAGCAGCCAAAGGGTCTCCTCAGTGACTGAAGCTTTCTTT; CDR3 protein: CASSQRVSSVTEAFF
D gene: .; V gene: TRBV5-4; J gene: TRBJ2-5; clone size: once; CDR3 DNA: TGTGTCAGCAGCTTGAGTGTCTGTTTGGAGACCCAGTACTTC; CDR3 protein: CVSSLSVCLETQYF
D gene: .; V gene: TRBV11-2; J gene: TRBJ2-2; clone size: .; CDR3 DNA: TGTGCCAGCAGCTTAGTAGCGCTAACGGGAACCGAGGAGCTGTTTTTT; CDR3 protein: CASSLVALTGTEELFF
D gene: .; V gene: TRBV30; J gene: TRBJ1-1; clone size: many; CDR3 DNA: TGTGCCTGGAGTGTACAGGTGGACACTGAAGCTTTCTTT; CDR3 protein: CAWSVQVDTEAFF
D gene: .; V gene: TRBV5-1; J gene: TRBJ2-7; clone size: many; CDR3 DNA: TGCGCCAGCAGCTCCCTCGGGACCTACGAGCAGTACTTC; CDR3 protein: CASSSLGTYEQYF
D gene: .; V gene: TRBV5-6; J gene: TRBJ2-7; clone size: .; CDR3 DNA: TGTGCCAGCAGCTCGTTCGATGTCTATGAGCAGTACTTC; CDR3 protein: CASSSFDVYEQYF
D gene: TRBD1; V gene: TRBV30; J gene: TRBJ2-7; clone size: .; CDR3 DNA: TGTGCCTGGAAACGGTACAGGGGGCTTTACGAGCAGTACTTC; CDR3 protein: CAWKRYRGLYEQYF
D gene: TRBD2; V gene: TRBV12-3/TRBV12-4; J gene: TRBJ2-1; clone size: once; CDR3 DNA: TGTGCGAGCAGTTTATTACCAGCGGGAGACGGCGAGCAGTTCTTC; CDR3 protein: CASSLLPAGDGEQFF
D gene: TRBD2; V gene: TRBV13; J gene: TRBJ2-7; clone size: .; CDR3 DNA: TGTGCCAGCGGCGCCCCGGGACTAGCGGGCCTTAGTTCCTACGTGCAGTACTTC; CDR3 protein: CASGAPGLAGLSSYVQYF